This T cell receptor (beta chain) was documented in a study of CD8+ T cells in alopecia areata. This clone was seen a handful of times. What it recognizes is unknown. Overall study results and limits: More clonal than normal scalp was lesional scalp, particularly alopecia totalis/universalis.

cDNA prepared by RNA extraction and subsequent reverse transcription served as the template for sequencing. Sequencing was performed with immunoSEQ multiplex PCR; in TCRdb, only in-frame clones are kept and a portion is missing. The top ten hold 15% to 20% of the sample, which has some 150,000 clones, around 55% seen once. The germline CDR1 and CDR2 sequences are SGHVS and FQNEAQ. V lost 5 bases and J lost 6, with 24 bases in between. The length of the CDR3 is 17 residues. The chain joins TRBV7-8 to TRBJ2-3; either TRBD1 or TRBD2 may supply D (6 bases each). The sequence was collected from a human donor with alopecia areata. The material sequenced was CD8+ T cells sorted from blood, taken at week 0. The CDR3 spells CASSPFRIGGSTDTQYF. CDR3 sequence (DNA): TGTGCCAGCAGCCCATTCAGGATCGGGGGCTCGACGGATACGCAGTATTTT. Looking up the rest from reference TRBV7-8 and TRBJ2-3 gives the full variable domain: GAGVSQSPRYKVAKRGQDVALRCDPISGHVSLFWYQQALGQGPEFLTYFQNEAQLDKSGLPSDRFFAERPEGSVSTLKIQRTQQEDSAVYLCASSPFRIGGSTDTQYFGPGTRLTVL.